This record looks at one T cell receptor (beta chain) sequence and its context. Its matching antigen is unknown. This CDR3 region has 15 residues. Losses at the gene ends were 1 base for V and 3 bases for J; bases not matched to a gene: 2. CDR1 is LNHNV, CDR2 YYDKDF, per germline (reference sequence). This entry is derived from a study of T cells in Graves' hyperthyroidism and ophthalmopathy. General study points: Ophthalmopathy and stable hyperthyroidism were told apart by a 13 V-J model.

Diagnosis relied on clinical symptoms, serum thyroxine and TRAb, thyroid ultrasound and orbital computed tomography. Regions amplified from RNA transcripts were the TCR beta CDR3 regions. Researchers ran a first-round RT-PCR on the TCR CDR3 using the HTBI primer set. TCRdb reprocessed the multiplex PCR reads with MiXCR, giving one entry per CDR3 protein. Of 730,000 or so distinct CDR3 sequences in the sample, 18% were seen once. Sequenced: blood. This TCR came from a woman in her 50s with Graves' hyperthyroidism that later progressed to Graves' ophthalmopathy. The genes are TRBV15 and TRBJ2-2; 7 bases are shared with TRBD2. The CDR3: CATSRGGGYTGELFF. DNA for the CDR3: TGTGCCACCAGCAGAGGGGGGGGTTACACCGGGGAGCTGTTTTTT.